Here is one T cell receptor (beta chain) with its context. Its antigen is undetermined. Other DNA variants within this sample encode the same CDR3. 60 Vbeta and 13 Jbeta primers were used in PCR. The table came from immunoSEQ multiplex PCR; TCRdb's copy has only in-frame clones and leaves some out. This repertoire shows about 190,000 clones, just under 75% found once; its top ten account for about 3%. This entry belongs to a study of cytomegalovirus exposure and HLA in healthy donors. The CDR3 sequence is 11 residues long. Germline-derived CDR1 and CDR2 are SGHRS and YFSETQ. Trimming left V 3 bases short and J 4 bases short, with 2 bases between. General observations from the study: Associated with HLA alleles at 0.05 false discovery rate in a later analysis were over 15,000 TCR beta sequences. Altogether, 150 or so TCR beta chains were recorded as cytomegalovirus-associated.

Material for sequencing was PBMCs. This chain joins TRBV5-1 and TRBJ2-1; D gene ambiguous. The receptor's source is a woman in her twenties or thirties in good health and CMV-seropositive. The CDR3 protein is CASSSYNEQFF. CDR3 DNA: TGCGCCAGCAGCTCTTACAATGAGCAGTTCTTC.